Each of the 3 T cell receptor beta chains below was sequenced from the same sample in a study of neurological immune-mediated disorders. From the 5' RACE reads, TCRdb called clonotypes with MiXCR, one entry per CDR3 protein. Here the sample spans under 70,000 distinct CDR3 sequences, around 3.5% being singletons. Sequenced: PBMCs. The receptors shown here come from a woman aged 25 to 39 with multiple sclerosis.

This clonotype was observed at least ten times. As DNA, the CDR3 is TGTGCCAGCAGTCCAGGGGGTCCGTACAATGAGCAGTTCTTC. Its protein product is CASSPGGPYNEQFF. The V gene is TRBV28, the J gene TRBJ2-1; TRBD1 agrees at 7 bases. The germline V gene encodes CDR1 MDHEN and CDR2 SYDVKM. The CDR3 is made up of 14 amino acids. The junction had 5 bases not matched to a gene; V was cut back by 5 bases and J by 4 bases.

V usage is TRBV20-1 and J usage is TRBJ1-4, with D possibly TRBD1 on 6 matching bases. Germline CDR1 reads DFQATT; CDR2 reads SNEGSKA (reference sequence). V was clipped by 3 bases and J by 8 bases, with 10 bases between them. The CDR3 runs 12 residues. In DNA form, the CDR3 reads TGCAGTGCTAGGACAGGAAGAGAAAAACTGTTTTTT. Residues: CSARTGREKLFF.

In this sample, this clonotype turned up many times. The chain couples TRBV12-3 or TRBV12-4 to TRBJ1-4; TRBD1 might be the D (5 bases). V lost 0 bases and J lost 13, with 12 bases in between. The CDR3 length is 13 residues. The CDR3 is CASSLAQEGPLFF. CDR3 bases: TGTGCCAGCAGTTTAGCGCAGGAGGGACCACTGTTTTTT.